This T cell receptor (beta chain) appears in the sequencing data of a study of cytomegalovirus exposure and HLA in healthy donors. Points from the study as a whole: There were 150 to 200 TCR beta chains listed as cytomegalovirus-associated. CMV serostatus stood as the only immune exposure information on hand.

As regards this clone: Its antigen is unidentified.

Although they were nominally healthy when sampled, donors likely had unrecorded immune exposures. Vbeta (60) and Jbeta (13) primers were used in the PCR. Profiled with immunoSEQ multiplex PCR; TCRdb holds only in-frame clones, not every one. Of roughly 20,000 clones listed, about four fifths are singletons. V lost 5 bases and J 3 bases, leaving 8 bases between the germline ends. This CDR3 spans 14 amino acids. Germline V CDR1 and CDR2: MNHNY, SVGAGI (reference sequence). The chain links TRBV6-6 to TRBJ1-6; no clear D gene. The receptor was derived from a human donor in good health. Sequencing used PBMCs. The CDR3 protein is CASSQRDYNSPLHF. CDR3 nucleotides: TGTGCCAGCAGTCAAAGAGACTATAATTCACCCCTCCACTTT.